These T cell receptor beta chains were read from a single sample in a study of blood T cell repertoires in COVID-19. Data came from immunoSEQ multiplex PCR; TCRdb stores just in-frame clones and leaves some out. The sample holds about 130,000 clones, about 83% seen once. Input material: peripheral blood. The receptors shown here come from a human donor in a cohort sampled during active COVID-19. The CDR3 runs from the conserved cysteine through the conserved F or W. A D gene is named only where the DNA matches it firmly. Clone size is not always given. Where it is, it says once, few, many or a class for expanded clones.

>TRBJ1-4|TRBD1|-|TRBV6-5
TGTGCCAGCAGCGTAAACACAGGGGCGGCTGAAAAACTGTTTTTT
CASSVNTGAAEKLFF
>TRBJ2-4|-|-|TRBV10-2
TGCGCCAGCAGTGAGTCCCTAGGCGGGAACACCGGAGCCAAAAACATTCAGTACTTC
CASSESLGGNTGAKNIQYF
>TRBJ1-2|-|-|TRBV10-3
TGTGCCATCAGTGAGGGGCAGGATGCTAACTATGGCTACACCTTC
CAISEGQDANYGYTF
>TRBJ2-1|TRBD2|-|TRBV3-1/TRBV3-2
TGTGCCAGCCTTCAGACTAGCGGGGGGAGGAATGAGCAGTTCTTC
CASLQTSGGRNEQFF
>TRBJ1-4|-|-|TRBV5-1
TGCGCCAGCAGCTTGGCCGGGGTCGGCGTAGGTGAAAAACTGTTTTTT
CASSLAGVGVGEKLFF
>TRBJ2-5|TRBD1|-|TRBV5-6
TGTGCCAGCAGCTTACAGGGGTTAGAGACCCAGTACTTC
CASSLQGLETQYF
>TRBJ2-7|TRBD2|-|TRBV27
TGTGCCAGCAGTTCCGGGACTAGCCCGACTAGGCAGTACTTC
CASSSGTSPTRQYF
>TRBJ1-3|-|-|TRBV6-1
TGTGCCAGCAGTGAAGCGCATGGGGGGAGTTCTGGAAACACCATATATTTT
CASSEAHGGSSGNTIYF
>TRBJ1-1|-|-|TRBV5-6
TGTGCCAGCAGCTTGGCAGGGAAGAACACTGAAGCTTTCTTT
CASSLAGKNTEAFF
>TRBJ2-6|TRBD1|-|TRBV7-8
TGTGCCAGCAGCTTAGTAGGTCAGGGGGCGCGAACTGGGGCCAACGTCCTGACTTTC
CASSLVGQGARTGANVLTF
>TRBJ1-2|-|-|TRBV6-5
TGTGCCAGCAGTTATGACAGGCAGTATGGCTACACCTTC
CASSYDRQYGYTF
>TRBJ1-1|-|-|TRBV7-9
TGTGCCAGCAGCTTACAGGGGACGAACACTGAAGCTTTCTTT
CASSLQGTNTEAFF
>TRBJ2-3|-|once|TRBV15
TGTGCCACCAGCAGGACAGGATTCGCAGATACGCAGTATTTT
CATSRTGFADTQYF
>TRBJ2-3|-|few|TRBV13
TGTGCCAGCAGCGCTGGCGGGACCACAGATACGCAGTATTTT
CASSAGGTTDTQYF
>TRBJ1-2|-|-|TRBV18
TGTGCCAGCTCACCATTGCAGGACTATGGCTACACCTTC
CASSPLQDYGYTF
>TRBJ1-6|TRBD1|-|TRBV28
TGTGCCAGCAGCCTCACGGGACAGGGGAATTCACCCCTCCACTTT
CASSLTGQGNSPLHF
>TRBJ1-5|-|-|TRBV7-9
TGTGCCAGCAGCTTAGTCGGTAGCAATCAGCCCCAGCATTTT
CASSLVGSNQPQHF
>TRBJ2-7|TRBD2|-|TRBV6-1
TGTGCCAGCAGTGAAATGGAGGGACTAGGGCAGTACTTC
CASSEMEGLGQYF
>TRBJ1-1|TRBD1|-|TRBV10-3
TGTGCCATCAGTGACCAACAGGGGGCAGGGGAGAACACTGAAGCTTTCTTT
CAISDQQGAGENTEAFF
>TRBJ1-6|TRBD1|-|TRBV5-1
TGCGCCAGCAGCCCTGAGACAGGGAACCATAATTCACCCCTCCACTTT
CASSPETGNHNSPLHF
>TRBJ2-7|-|-|TRBV7-9
TGTGCCAGCAGCTTGGGTCAGGCGAGCTCCTACGAGCAGTACTTC
CASSLGQASSYEQYF
>TRBJ1-4|-|-|TRBV6-5
TGTGCCAGCAGGGGCCGCATCACCGACGAAAAACTGTTTTTT
CASRGRITDEKLFF
>TRBJ1-1|-|-|TRBV29-1
TGCAGCGCTCAGGACACTGAAGCTTTCTTT
CSAQDTEAFF
>TRBJ1-6|-|-|TRBV7-9
TGTGCCAGCAGCCTTTATGGTGGCCCGAAGGGAGATAATTCACCCCTCCACTTT
CASSLYGGPKGDNSPLHF
>TRBJ2-1|TRBD1|-|TRBV6-5
TGTGCCAGCAGGGAGCGAGGGGACAGGGGCAATGAGCAGTTCTTC
CASRERGDRGNEQFF
>TRBJ2-2|-|-|TRBV4-1
TGCGCCAGCAGCCAAGCCCCAGGGGAAGGCAGCGGGGAGCTGTTTTTT
CASSQAPGEGSGELFF
>TRBJ2-1|TRBD1|-|TRBV19
TGTGCCAGTAGTACCGCGAACTCCGGGACAGGGGCCGACAATGAGCAGTTCTTC
CASSTANSGTGADNEQFF
>TRBJ2-3|-|-|TRBV6-2/TRBV6-3
TGTGCCAGCAGTTACCCTCAACACACAGATACGCAGTATTTT
CASSYPQHTDTQYF
>TRBJ2-7|-|once|TRBV21-1
TGTGCCAGCCCCCCTGTCCTCGAGCAGTACTTC
CASPPVLEQYF
>TRBJ1-1|TRBD1|-|TRBV6-5
TGTGCCAGCAGTAGGGGACAGGGGGACACTGAAGCTTTCTTT
CASSRGQGDTEAFF
>TRBJ2-7|TRBD1|few|TRBV6-6
TGTGCCAGCAGTTACGGGACAGGGAATGCCGAGCAGTACTTC
CASSYGTGNAEQYF
>TRBJ2-2|-|-|TRBV19
TGTGCCAGTAGTATGGCCGGGGGGAACACCGGGGAGCTGTTTTTT
CASSMAGGNTGELFF
>TRBJ1-2|-|-|TRBV13
TGTGCCAGCAGCTTACAGGAAGGATTCTACACCTTC
CASSLQEGFYTF
>TRBJ1-4|TRBD1|-|TRBV20-1
TGCAGTGCTAGTCCGGGACAGGGGATTAATGAAAAACTGTTTTTT
CSASPGQGINEKLFF
>TRBJ1-6|-|few|TRBV27
TGTGCCAGCAGAGAGGAGGGGAGCTCCTATAATTCACCCCTCCACTTT
CASREEGSSYNSPLHF
>TRBJ1-1|-|-|TRBV6-5
TGTGCCAGCAGTTACTCGATCCCGAGCATCCTCACTGAAGCTTTCTTT
CASSYSIPSILTEAFF
>TRBJ1-1|-|few|TRBV4-1
TGCGCCAGCAGCCAATCAGATGAAGCTTTCTTT
CASSQSDEAFF
>TRBJ1-1|TRBD1|once|TRBV7-9
TGTGCCAGCAGCTCGACAGGGGGGAACACTGAAGCTTTCTTT
CASSSTGGNTEAFF
>TRBJ1-1|TRBD1|-|TRBV7-2
TGTGCCAGCAGACCTATTTGGACAGGGGCTTCGAACACTGAAGCTTTCTTT
CASRPIWTGASNTEAFF
>TRBJ2-3|TRBD1|-|TRBV29-1
TGCAGCGTAAACAGGGGTGGAGATACGCAGTATTTT
CSVNRGGDTQYF
>TRBJ1-2|-|-|TRBV7-8
TGTGCCAGCAGCCTGGGAAGGGGTGGAAATGGCTACACCTTC
CASSLGRGGNGYTF
>TRBJ2-3|-|-|TRBV3-1/TRBV3-2
TGTGCCAGCAGCCTCAGTTCCTCTAGCACAGATACGCAGTATTTT
CASSLSSSSTDTQYF
>TRBJ1-5|-|-|TRBV12-5
TGTGCTAGTGGTTTTAGGGGTAATCAGCCCCAGCATTTT
CASGFRGNQPQHF
>TRBJ2-1|TRBD2|-|TRBV5-1
TGCGCCAGCAGCTTGGCTAGCGGGGTAAGCAATGAGCAGTTCTTC
CASSLASGVSNEQFF
>TRBJ2-7|-|-|TRBV27
TGTGCCAGCGGAAGGGAAGCCAAGGGGCTCGAGCAGTACTTC
CASGREAKGLEQYF
>TRBJ2-5|-|-|TRBV6-6
TGTGCCAGCAGTTACTCGAAACAGGTCCGTTCAGAGACCCAGTACTTC
CASSYSKQVRSETQYF
>TRBJ2-1|TRBD2|-|TRBV25-1
TGTGCCAGCAGTGACAGGCCCAAACTAGCGCGATACCCCAATGAGCAGTTCTTC
CASSDRPKLARYPNEQFF
>TRBJ1-2|TRBD1|once|TRBV3-1/TRBV3-2
TGTGCCAGCAGCCAGGCCGACAGGGGGAACTATGGCTACACCTTC
CASSQADRGNYGYTF
>TRBJ2-7|-|-|TRBV18
TGTGCCAGCTCACCACCCCGGGGGCAGGACAGGTACCACGAGCAGTACTTC
CASSPPRGQDRYHEQYF
>TRBJ2-1|TRBD2|-|TRBV6-5
TGTGCCAGCAGTTACTCGGTAGCGGGGGGGGCTTGGGAGCAGTTCTTC
CASSYSVAGGAWEQFF